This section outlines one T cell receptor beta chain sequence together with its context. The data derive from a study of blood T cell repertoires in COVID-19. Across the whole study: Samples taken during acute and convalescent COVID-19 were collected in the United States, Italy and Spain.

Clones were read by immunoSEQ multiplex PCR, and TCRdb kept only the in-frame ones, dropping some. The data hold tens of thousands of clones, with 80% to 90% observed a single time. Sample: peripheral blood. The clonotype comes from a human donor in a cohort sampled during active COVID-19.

The CDR3 is CASSYSGGGNQETQYF. Here the CDR3 DNA reads TGTGCCAGCAGTTACAGCGGGGGTGGTAACCAAGAGACCCAGTACTTC. The chain couples TRBV6-5 to TRBJ2-5; 8 bases map to TRBD2. This CDR3 has 16 residues. Trimming removed 2 bases from V and 0 bases from J; junction bases left unmatched: 5. From germline, CDR1 is MNHEY and CDR2 SVGAGI.